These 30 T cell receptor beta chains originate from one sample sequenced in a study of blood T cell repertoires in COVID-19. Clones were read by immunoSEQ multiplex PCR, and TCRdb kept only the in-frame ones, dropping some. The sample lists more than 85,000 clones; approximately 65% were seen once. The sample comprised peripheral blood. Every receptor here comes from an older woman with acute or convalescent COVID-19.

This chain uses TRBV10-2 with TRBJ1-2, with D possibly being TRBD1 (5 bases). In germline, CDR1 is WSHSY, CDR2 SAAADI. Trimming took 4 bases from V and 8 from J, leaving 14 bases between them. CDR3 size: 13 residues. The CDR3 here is CASSAGTGRGYTF. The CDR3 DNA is TGCGCCAGCAGTGCCGGGACCGGGAGGGGCTACACCTTC.

The CDR3 DNA is TGTGCCAGCAGCTTAGACCTAGCGGGGGCCACCAGGGCAGATACGCAGTATTTT. It encodes CASSLDLAGATRADTQYF. The chain employs TRBV7-6 and TRBJ2-3, with TRBD2 matching over 10 bases. This CDR3 is 18 amino acids long. CDR1 is SGHVS, CDR2 FNYEAQ, per germline. V shed 1 base and J 4 bases; nucleotides not matched to a gene: 11.

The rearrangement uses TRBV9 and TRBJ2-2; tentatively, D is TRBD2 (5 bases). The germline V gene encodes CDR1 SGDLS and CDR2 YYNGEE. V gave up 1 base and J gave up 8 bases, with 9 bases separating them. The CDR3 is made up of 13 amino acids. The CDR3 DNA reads TGTGCCAGCAGCGTAAGCGGAGAGGGGGAGCTGTTTTTT. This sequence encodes CASSVSGEGELFF.

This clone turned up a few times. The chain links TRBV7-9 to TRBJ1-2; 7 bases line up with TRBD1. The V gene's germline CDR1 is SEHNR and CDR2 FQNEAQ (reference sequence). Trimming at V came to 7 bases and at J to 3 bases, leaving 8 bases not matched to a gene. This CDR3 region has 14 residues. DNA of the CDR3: TGTGCCAGCACCCTCGACAGGGATGACTATGGCTACACCTTC. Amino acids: CASTLDRDDYGYTF.

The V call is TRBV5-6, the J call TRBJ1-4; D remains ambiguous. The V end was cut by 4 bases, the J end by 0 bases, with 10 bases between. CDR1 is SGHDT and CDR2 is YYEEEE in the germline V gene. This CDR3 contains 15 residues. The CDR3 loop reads CASSPQISTNEKLFF. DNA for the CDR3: TGTGCCAGCAGCCCCCAGATCTCAACTAATGAAAAACTGTTTTTT. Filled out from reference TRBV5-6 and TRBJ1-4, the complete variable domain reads DAGVTQSPTHLIKTRGQQVTLRCSPKSGHDTVSWYQQALGQGPQFIFQYYEEEERQRGNFPDRFSGHQFPNYSSELNVNALLLGDSALYLCASSPQISTNEKLFFGSGTQLSVL.

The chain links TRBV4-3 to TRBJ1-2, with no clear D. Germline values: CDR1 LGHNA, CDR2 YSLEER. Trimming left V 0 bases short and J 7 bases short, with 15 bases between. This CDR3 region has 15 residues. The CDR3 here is CASSQDSYATIGYTF. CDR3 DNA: TGCGCCAGCAGCCAAGACAGCTACGCAACTATTGGCTACACCTTC.

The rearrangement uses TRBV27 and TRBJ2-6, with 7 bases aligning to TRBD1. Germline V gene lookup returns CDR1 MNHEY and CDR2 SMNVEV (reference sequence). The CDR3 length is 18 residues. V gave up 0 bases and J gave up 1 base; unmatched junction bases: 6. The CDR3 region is CASSLSGTALSGANVLTF. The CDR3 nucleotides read TGTGCCAGCAGTTTATCGGGGACAGCCCTGTCTGGGGCCAACGTCCTGACTTTC.

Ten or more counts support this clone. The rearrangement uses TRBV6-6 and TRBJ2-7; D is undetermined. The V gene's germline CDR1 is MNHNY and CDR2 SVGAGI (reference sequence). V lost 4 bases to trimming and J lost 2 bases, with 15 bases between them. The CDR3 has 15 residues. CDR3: CASSFGRMPAYEQYF. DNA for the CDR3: TGTGCCAGCAGTTTCGGCAGGATGCCGGCCTACGAGCAGTACTTC.

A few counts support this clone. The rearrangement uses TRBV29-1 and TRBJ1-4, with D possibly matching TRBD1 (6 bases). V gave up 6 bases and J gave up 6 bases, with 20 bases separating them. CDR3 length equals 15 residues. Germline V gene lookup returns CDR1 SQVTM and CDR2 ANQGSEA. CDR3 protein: CSVMAWDKDDEKLFF. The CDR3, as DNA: TGCAGCGTCATGGCTTGGGACAAAGATGATGAAAAACTGTTTTTT. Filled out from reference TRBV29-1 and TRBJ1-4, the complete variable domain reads SAVISQKPSRDICQRGTSLTIQCQVDSQVTMMFWYRQQPGQSLTLIATANQGSEATYESGFVIDKFPISRPNLTFSTLTVSNMSPEDSSIYLCSVMAWDKDDEKLFFGSGTQLSVL.

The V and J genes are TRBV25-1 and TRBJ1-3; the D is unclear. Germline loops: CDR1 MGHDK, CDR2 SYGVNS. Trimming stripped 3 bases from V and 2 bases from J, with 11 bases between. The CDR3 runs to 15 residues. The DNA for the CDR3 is TGTGCCAGCAGTGATCCAAGCGGGGCTGGAAACACCATATATTTT. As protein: CASSDPSGAGNTIYF.

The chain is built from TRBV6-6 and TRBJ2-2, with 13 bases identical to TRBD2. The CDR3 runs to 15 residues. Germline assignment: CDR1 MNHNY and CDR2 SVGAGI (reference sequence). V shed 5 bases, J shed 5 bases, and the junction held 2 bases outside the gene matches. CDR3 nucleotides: TGTGCCAGCAGTACTAGCGGGGGGGGAACCGGGGAGCTGTTTTTT. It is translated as CASSTSGGGTGELFF.

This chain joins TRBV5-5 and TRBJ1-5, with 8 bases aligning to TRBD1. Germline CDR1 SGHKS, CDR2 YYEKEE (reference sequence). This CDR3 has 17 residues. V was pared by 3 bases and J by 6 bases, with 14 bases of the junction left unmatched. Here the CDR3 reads CASSSFSTGAKGQPQHF. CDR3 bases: TGTGCCAGCAGCTCGTTTTCGACAGGGGCTAAAGGTCAGCCCCAGCATTTT.

The CDR3: CASSPRQTGELFF. The DNA of the CDR3 is TGTGCCAGCAGTCCCCGACAGACCGGGGAGCTGTTTTTT. V and J are TRBV14 and TRBJ2-2; possibly TRBD1 for D (5 bases). This CDR3 region has 13 residues. V was cut by 6 bases and J by 5 bases, with 10 bases left in between. The germline V gene encodes CDR1 SGHDN and CDR2 FVKESK.

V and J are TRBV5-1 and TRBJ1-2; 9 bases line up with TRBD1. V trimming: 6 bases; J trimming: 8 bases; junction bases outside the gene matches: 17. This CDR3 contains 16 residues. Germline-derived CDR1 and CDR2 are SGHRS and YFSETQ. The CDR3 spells CASKLVPGTGPGGYTF. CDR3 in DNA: TGCGCCAGCAAGCTGGTTCCAGGGACAGGGCCGGGGGGCTACACCTTC.

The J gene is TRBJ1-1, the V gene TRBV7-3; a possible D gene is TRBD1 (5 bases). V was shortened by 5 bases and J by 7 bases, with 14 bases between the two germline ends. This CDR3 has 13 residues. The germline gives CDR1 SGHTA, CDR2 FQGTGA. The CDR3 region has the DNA TGTGCCAGCAGCGCCCCTGACAGAGGTGAAGCTTTCTTT. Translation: CASSAPDRGEAFF. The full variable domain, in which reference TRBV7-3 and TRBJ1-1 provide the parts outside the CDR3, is GAGVSQTPSNKVTEKGKYVELRCDPISGHTALYWYRQSLGQGPEFLIYFQGTGAADDSGLPNDRFFAVRPEGSVSTLKIQRTERGDSAVYLCASSAPDRGEAFFGQGTRLTVV.

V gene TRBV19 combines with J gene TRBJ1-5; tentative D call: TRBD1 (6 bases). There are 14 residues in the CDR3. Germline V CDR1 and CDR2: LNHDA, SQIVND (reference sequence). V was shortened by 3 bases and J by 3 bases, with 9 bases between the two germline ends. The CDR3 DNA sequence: TGTGCCAGTAGTATTCAGGGGTTCAATCAGCCCCAGCATTTT. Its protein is CASSIQGFNQPQHF.

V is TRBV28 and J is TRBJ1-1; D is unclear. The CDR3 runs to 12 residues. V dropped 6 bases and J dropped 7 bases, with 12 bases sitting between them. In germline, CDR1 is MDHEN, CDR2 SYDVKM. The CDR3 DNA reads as TGTGCCAGCAGCTTCCTGGTCGGTGAAGCTTTCTTT. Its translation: CASSFLVGEAFF.

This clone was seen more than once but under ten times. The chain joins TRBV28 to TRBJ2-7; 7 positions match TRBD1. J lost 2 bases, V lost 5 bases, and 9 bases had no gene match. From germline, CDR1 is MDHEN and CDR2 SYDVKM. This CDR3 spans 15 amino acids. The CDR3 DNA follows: TGTGCCAGCAGTCCCACAGGGGATTGGGCCTACGAGCAGTACTTC. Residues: CASSPTGDWAYEQYF.

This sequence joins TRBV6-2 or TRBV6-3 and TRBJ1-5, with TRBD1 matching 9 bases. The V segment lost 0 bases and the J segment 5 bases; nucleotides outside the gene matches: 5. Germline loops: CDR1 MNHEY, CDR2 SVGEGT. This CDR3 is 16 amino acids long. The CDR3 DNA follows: TGTGCCAGCAGTTACTCGGGACAGGGCCTCCATCAGCCCCAGCATTTT. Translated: CASSYSGQGLHQPQHF.

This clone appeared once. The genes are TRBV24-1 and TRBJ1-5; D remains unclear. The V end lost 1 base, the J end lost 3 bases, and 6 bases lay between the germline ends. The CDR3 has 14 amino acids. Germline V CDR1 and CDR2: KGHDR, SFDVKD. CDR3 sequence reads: CATSDFGPNQPQHF. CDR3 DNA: TGTGCCACCAGTGATTTTGGGCCCAATCAGCCCCAGCATTTT.

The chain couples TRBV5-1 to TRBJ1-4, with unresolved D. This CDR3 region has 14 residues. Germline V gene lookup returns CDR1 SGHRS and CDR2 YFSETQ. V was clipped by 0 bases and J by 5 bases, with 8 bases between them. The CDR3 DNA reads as TGCGCCAGCAGCTTGGCCGGGTCGAATGAAAAACTGTTTTTT. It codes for CASSLAGSNEKLFF.

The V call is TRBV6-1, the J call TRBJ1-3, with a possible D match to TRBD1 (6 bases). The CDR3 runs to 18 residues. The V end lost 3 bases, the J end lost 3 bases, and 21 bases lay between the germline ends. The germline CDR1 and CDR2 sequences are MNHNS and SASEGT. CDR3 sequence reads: CASSEANSGARSGNTIYF. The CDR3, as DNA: TGTGCCAGCAGTGAGGCTAATTCAGGGGCTAGGAGTGGAAACACCATATATTTT.

CDR3 protein: CAISESGGTGLNYGYTF. Written as DNA, the CDR3 is TGTGCCATCAGTGAGTCCGGCGGGACAGGGTTAAACTATGGCTACACCTTC. The chain joins TRBV10-3 to TRBJ1-2; 9 bases fit TRBD1. Per the germline V gene, CDR1 is ENHRY and CDR2 is SYGVKD. The CDR3 is 17 amino acids. The V segment lost 0 bases and the J segment 2 bases; nucleotides outside the gene matches: 7.

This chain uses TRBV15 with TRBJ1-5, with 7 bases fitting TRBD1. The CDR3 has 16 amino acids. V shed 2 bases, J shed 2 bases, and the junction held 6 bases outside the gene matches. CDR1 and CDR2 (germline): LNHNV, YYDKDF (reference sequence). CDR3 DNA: TGTGCCACCAGCAGATCGCGGACAGGCCGCAATCAGCCCCAGCATTTT. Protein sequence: CATSRSRTGRNQPQHF.

The CDR3 loop is CASSVQQGASNQPQHF. The CDR3 nucleotides read TGTGCCAGTAGTGTACAACAGGGGGCGAGCAATCAGCCCCAGCATTTT. The chain links TRBV19 to TRBJ1-5; 9 bases match TRBD1. Trimming took 5 bases from V and 1 from J; bases not matched to a gene: 6. CDR3 length: 16 residues. The V gene's germline CDR1 is LNHDA and CDR2 SQIVND (reference sequence).

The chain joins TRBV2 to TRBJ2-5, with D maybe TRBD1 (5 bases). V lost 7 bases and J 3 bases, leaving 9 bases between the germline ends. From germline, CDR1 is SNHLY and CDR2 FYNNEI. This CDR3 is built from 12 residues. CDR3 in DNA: TGTGCCAGCAAGGGGTTGGAAGAGACCCAGTACTTC. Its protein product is CASKGLEETQYF.

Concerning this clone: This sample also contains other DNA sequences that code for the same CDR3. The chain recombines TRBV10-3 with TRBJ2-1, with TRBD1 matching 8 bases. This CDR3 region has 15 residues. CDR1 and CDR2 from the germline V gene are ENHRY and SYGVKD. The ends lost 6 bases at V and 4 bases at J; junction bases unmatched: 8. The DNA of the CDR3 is TGTGCCATCAGGGCCGGGACAGGAGATTACAATGAGCAGTTCTTC. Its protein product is CAIRAGTGDYNEQFF.

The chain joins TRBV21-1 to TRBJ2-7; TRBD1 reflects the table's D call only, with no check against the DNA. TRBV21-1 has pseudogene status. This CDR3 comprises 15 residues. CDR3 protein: CASSKNHRDSYEQYF. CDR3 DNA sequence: TGTGCCAGCAGCAAGAACCACAGGGACTCCTACGAGCAGTACTTC.

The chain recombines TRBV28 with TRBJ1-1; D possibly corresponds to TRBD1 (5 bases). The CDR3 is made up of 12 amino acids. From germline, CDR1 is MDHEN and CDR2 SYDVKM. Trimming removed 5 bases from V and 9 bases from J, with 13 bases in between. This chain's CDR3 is CASSPRRGKAFF. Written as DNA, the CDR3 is TGTGCCAGCAGTCCGAGGAGGGGTAAAGCTTTCTTT.

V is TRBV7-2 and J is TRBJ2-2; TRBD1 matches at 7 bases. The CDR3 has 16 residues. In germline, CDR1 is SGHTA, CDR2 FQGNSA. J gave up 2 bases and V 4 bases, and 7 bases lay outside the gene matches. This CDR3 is CASSSQAGGNTGELFF. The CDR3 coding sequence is TGTGCCAGCAGCTCTCAAGCAGGGGGTAACACCGGGGAGCTGTTTTTT.